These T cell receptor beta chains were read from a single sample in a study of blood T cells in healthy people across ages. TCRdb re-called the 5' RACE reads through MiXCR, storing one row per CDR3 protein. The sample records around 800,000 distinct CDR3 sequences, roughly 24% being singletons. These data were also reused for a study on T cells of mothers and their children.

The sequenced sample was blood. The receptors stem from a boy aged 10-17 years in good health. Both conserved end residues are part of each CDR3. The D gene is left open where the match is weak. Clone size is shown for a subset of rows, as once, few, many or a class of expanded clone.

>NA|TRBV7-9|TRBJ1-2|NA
CASSPDAGLQPAGYTF
TGTGCCAGCAGCCCCGATGCCGGACTGCAACCGGCGGGCTACACCTTC
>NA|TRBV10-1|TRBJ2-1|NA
CATGLNNEQFF
TGCGCCACAGGGTTGAACAATGAGCAGTTCTTC
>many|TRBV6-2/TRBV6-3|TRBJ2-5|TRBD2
CASSRGVETQYF
TGTGCCAGCAGCCGGGGGGTAGAGACCCAGTACTTC
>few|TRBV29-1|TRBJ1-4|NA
CSVDSATNEKLFF
TGCAGCGTTGACAGTGCAACTAATGAAAAACTGTTTTTT
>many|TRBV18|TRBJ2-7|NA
CASSDGTSYEQYF
TGTGCCAGCTCAGACGGGACCTCCTACGAGCAGTACTTC
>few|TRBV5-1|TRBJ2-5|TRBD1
CASSFNRGQTQYF
TGCGCCAGCAGCTTCAACAGGGGACAGACCCAGTACTTC
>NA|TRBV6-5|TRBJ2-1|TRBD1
CASSRGTGPYNEQFF
TGTGCCAGCAGTCGCGGGACAGGGCCGTACAATGAGCAGTTCTTC
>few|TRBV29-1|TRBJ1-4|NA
CSVGEDNEKLFF
TGCAGCGTTGGGGAGGATAATGAAAAACTGTTTTTT
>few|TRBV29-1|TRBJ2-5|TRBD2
CSVGPRLAGEETQYF
TGCAGCGTTGGGCCTAGACTAGCGGGGGAGGAGACCCAGTACTTC
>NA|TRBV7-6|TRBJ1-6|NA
CASSGGAPENSPLHF
TGTGCCAGCAGCGGCGGGGCCCCGGAAAATTCACCCCTCCACTTT
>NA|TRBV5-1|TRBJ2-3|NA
CASSLGTIDTRYF
TGCGCCAGCAGCCTTGGGACCATAGATACGCGGTATTTT
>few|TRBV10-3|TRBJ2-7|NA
CAISEAWGPLPPYEQYF
TGTGCCATCAGTGAGGCTTGGGGGCCTCTACCACCCTACGAGCAGTACTTC
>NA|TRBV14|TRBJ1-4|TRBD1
CASSGSGTASTNEKLFF
TGTGCCAGCAGCGGTTCCGGGACAGCTTCAACTAATGAAAAACTGTTTTTT
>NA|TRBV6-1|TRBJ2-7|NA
CASSDEENSYEQYF
TGTGCCAGCAGTGATGAAGAGAACTCCTACGAGCAGTACTTC
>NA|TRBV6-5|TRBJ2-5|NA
CASSYTDRKETQYF
TGTGCCAGCAGTTACACCGACAGGAAAGAGACCCAGTACTTC
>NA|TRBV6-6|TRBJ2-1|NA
CASRRQGGGNEQFF
TGTGCCAGCAGACGACAGGGAGGAGGGAATGAGCAGTTCTTC
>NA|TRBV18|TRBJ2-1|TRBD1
CASSPLPGGSYNEQFF
TGTGCCAGCTCACCCCTCCCAGGGGGCTCCTACAATGAGCAGTTCTTC
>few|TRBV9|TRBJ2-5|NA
CASSVEGERQETQYF
TGTGCCAGCAGCGTAGAGGGGGAGCGGCAAGAGACCCAGTACTTC
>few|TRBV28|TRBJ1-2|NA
CASSFPTGANYGYTF
TGTGCCAGCAGTTTCCCCACGGGGGCCAACTATGGCTACACCTTC
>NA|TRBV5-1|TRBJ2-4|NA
CASSLDRWAKNIQYF
TGCGCCAGCAGCTTGGACAGGTGGGCCAAAAACATTCAGTACTTC
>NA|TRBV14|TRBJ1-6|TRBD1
CASSSSGGPNRPLHF
TGTGCCAGCAGCTCCTCAGGGGGCCCCAACCGGCCCCTCCACTTT
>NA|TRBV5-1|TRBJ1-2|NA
CASSLGNEADYGYTF
TGCGCCAGCAGCTTGGGTAATGAGGCCGACTATGGCTACACCTTC
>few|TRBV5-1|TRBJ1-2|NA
CASSLVQTNYGYTF
TGCGCCAGCAGCCTTGTACAAACTAACTATGGCTACACCTTC
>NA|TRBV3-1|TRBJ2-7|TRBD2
CASSQERGAYEQYF
TGTGCCAGCAGCCAAGAGCGGGGGGCCTACGAGCAGTACTTC
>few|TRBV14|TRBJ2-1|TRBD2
CASSHRRLAGGLYNEQFF
TGTGCCAGCAGCCACCGCAGACTAGCGGGGGGTCTCTACAATGAGCAGTTCTTC
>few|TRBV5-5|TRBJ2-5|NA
CASSLGATAETQYF
TGTGCCAGCAGCTTGGGGGCGACGGCAGAGACCCAGTACTTC